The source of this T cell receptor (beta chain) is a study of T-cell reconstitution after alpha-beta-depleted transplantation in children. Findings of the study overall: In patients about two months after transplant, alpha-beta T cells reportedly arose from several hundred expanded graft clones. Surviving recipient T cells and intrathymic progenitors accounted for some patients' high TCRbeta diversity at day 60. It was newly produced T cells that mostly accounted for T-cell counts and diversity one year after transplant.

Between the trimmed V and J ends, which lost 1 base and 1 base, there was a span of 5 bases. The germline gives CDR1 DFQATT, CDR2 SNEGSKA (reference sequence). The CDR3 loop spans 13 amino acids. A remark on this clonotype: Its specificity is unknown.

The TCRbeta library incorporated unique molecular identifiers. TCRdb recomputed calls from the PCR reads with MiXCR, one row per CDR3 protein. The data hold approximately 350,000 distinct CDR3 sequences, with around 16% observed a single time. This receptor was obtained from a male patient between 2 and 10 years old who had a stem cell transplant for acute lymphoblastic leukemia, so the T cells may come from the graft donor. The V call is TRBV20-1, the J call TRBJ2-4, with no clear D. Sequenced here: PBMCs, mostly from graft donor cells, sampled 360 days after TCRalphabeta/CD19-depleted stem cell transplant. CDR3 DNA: TGCAGTGCTAGAGGAGAGGCCAAAAACATTCAGTACTTC. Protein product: CSARGEAKNIQYF.